This TCR beta chain was observed in a study of OX40 agonist ivuxolimab in advanced cancers. Study-level points and caveats: Some patients without response likewise showed low normalized clonal expansion. Relative to CD4+ cells, CD8+ T cells on average had more expanded clones.

Using immunoSEQ multiplex PCR, the repertoire was profiled, and TCRdb retains in-frame clones only, with some absent. The sample shows approximately 74,000 clones, around 90% of them seen only once. Remarks on this clone: Its matching antigen is unknown.

This specimen was CD4+ or CD8+ T cells sorted from blood, taken in a trial of the OX40 agonist ivuxolimab. The TCR comes from an adult with an advanced solid tumor such as melanoma, head and neck, liver or kidney cancer.

CDR3 nucleotide sequence: TGTGCCAGCAGTCTTAGCGGTCAAGAGACCCAGTACTTC. It yields the protein CASSLSGQETQYF. V gene TRBV6-5 combines with J gene TRBJ2-5; D possibly corresponds to TRBD2 (6 bases). V shed 5 bases and J shed 2 bases, with 9 bases lying between them. The CDR3 consists of 13 residues. Germline V gives CDR1 MNHEY, CDR2 SVGAGI.